The clone carrying this T cell receptor beta chain was seen more than once but under ten times. The antigen is unknown. This sample was taken from a study of CD8+ T cells in alopecia areata. Background on the study: Treated individuals took tofacitinib by mouth, 5 to 10 mg twice daily. The duration of tofacitinib was 6 to 18 months, with 6 months off drug afterward. General study results and limits: Researchers report lesional scalp, most notably alopecia totalis/universalis, outstripped normal scalp in clonality.

V trimming: 3 bases; J trimming: 0 bases; junction bases outside the gene matches: 12. Germline lookup yields CDR1 LNHNV and CDR2 YYDKDF (reference sequence). The CDR3 extends over 20 amino acids. Extracted from the samples, RNA was reverse transcribed into cDNA to serve as the sequencing template. TCRdb's copy holds only in-frame clones and misses some; the assay was immunoSEQ multiplex PCR. Of about 160,000 clones listed, roughly 44% were seen once; the top ten hold about 6.3%. The receptor was isolated from a human donor with alopecia areata. The chain recombines TRBV15 with TRBJ2-3; 13 nucleotides line up with TRBD2. The sequenced material came from CD4+ T cells sorted from blood. The CDR3 protein is CATSRPRGLAGEGSTDTQYF. CDR3 in DNA: TGTGCCACCAGCAGGCCCCGAGGACTAGCGGGAGAGGGGAGCACAGATACGCAGTATTTT.